This T cell receptor (beta chain) was identified during a study of human T cells and chemical hapten exposure. At the level of the study: Mainly, slight library volume differences in the pool made TCR yields vary. Overall study results and limits: Sensitizing to DPC left TCRs with a frequency above 1 in 1000 unaltered.

The germline V gene has CDR1 SGHTA and CDR2 FQGNSA. The CDR3 covers 14 residues. The sample's time point: healthy volunteer bleed at 6 weeks. Unfractionated whole blood was the source of the extracted total RNA. In its sample, this clonotype was seen a few times. Its antigen is not identified. At one end the junction does not follow the germline gene, possibly because of a read error. The study's library attached unique molecular identifiers to single cDNA molecules. In the original processing: Sampled TCR counts reached a median of approximately 100,000 per sample, with values ranging from about 23,224 to 700,000. One entry per CDR3 protein, called by TCRdb with MiXCR from the RACE reads. For this entry, the V and J calls and clone size follow TCRdb and not the study's own pipeline. This sample carries some 78,000 distinct CDR3 sequences, roughly 8.7% of them seen once, and the ten largest clones take approximately 1.5%.

Sequencing was done on a sample of whole blood. This sequence originates from a male donor in good health. Some clones in this sample may be carry-over from other donors' samples. The V gene is TRBV7-2, the J gene TRBJ2-4, with a possible D match to TRBD1 (6 bases). Written as DNA, the CDR3 is TGTGCCAGCAGCCTTGATCAAACCACGGGACACAGGTGCTTC. It is translated as CASSLDQTTGHRCF.